A single TCR beta chain is shown here with its context. Amplification used 60 Vbeta primers and 13 Jbeta primers. Libraries were prepared by immunoSEQ multiplex PCR; TCRdb keeps only in-frame clonotypes and omits some of them. The table lists approximately 120,000 clones, more than 65% of them singletons. The data are from a study of cytomegalovirus exposure and HLA in healthy donors. Looked up from germline, CDR1 is SGDLS and CDR2 is YYNGEE. This CDR3 has 14 amino acids. After removal of 3 bases from V and 10 bases from J, the junction contained 5 bases not matched to a gene. The sequence was collected from a man between 18 and 35 years old in good health and CMV-seropositive. The sample taken for sequencing was PBMCs. The gene calls are TRBV9 and TRBJ1-6; the match to TRBD1 covers 9 bases. The DNA for the CDR3 is TGTGCCAGCAGCGGGACAGGGGCTGGGTCACCCCTCCACTTT. Translated: CASSGTGAGSPLHF. Filled out from reference TRBV9 and TRBJ1-6, the complete variable domain reads DSGVTQTPKHLITATGQRVTLRCSPRSGDLSVYWYQQSLDQGLQFLIQYYNGEERAKGNILERFSAQQFPDLHSELNLSSLELGDSALYFCASSGTGAGSPLHFGNGTRLTVT.